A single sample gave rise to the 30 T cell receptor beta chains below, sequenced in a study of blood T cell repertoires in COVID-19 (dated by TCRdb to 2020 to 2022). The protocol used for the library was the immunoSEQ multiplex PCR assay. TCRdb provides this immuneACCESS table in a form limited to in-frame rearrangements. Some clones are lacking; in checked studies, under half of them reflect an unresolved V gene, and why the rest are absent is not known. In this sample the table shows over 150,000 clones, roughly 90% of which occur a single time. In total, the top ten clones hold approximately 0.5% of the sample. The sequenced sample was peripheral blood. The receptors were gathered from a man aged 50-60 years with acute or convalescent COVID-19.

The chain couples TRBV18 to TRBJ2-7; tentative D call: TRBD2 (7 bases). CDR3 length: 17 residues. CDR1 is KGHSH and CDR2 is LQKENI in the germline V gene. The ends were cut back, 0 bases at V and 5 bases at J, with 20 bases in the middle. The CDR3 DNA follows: TGTGCCAGCTCACCACCGAACCCACGCAGGGGAGGGGACGAGCAGTACTTC. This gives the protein CASSPPNPRRGGDEQYF.

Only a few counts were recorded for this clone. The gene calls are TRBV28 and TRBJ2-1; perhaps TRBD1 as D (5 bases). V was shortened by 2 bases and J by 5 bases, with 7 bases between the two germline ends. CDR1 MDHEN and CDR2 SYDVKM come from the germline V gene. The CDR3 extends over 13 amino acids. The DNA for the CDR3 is TGTGCCAGCAGTTTAGTCAGGGACAATGAGCAGTTCTTC. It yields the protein CASSLVRDNEQFF.

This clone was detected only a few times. CDR3 protein: CASSQDRVGVDTQYF. CDR3 nucleotide sequence: TGCGCCAGCAGCCAAGATAGGGTAGGGGTCGATACGCAGTATTTT. V is TRBV4-3 and J is TRBJ2-3, with D perhaps TRBD1 (5 bases). Trimming shortened V by 0 bases and J by 6 bases, and 13 bases separated the two germline ends. The CDR3 extends over 15 amino acids. Germline assignment: CDR1 LGHNA and CDR2 YSLEER.

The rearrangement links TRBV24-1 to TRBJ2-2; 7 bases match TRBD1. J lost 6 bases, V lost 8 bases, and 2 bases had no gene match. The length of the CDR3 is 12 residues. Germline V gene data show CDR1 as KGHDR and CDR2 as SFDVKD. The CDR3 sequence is CATTQGSGELFF. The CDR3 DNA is TGTGCCACCACACAGGGGTCCGGGGAGCTGTTTTTT.

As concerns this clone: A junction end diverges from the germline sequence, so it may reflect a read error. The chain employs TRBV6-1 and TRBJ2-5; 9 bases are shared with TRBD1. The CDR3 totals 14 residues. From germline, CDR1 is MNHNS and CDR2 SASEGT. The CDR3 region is CASREGTGQETQYF. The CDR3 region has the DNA TGTGCCAGCAGAGAAGGGACAGGGCAAGAGACCCAGTACTTC.

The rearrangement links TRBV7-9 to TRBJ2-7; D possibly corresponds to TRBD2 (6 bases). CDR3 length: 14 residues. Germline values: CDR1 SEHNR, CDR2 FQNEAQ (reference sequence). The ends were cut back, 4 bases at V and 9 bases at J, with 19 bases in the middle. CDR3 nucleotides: TGTGCCAGCAGCTCGGGGACTTTTTTGCAAGGGCAGTACTTC. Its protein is CASSSGTFLQGQYF.

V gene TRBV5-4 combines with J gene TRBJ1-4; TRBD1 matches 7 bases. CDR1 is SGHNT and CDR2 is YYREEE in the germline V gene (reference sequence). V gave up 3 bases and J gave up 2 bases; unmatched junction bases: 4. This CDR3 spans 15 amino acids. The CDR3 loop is CASSSATGTNEKLFF. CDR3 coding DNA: TGTGCCAGCAGCTCCGCGACAGGGACTAATGAAAAACTGTTTTTT.

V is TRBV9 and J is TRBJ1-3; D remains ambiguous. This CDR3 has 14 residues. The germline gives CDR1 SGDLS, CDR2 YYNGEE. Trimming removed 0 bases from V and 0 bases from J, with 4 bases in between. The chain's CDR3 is CASSVDISGNTIYF. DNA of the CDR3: TGTGCCAGCAGCGTAGATATCTCTGGAAACACCATATATTTT.

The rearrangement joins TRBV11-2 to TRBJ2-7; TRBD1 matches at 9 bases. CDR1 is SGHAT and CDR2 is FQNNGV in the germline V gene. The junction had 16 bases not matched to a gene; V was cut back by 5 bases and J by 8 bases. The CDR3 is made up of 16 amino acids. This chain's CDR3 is CASSPELPGQGFQQYF. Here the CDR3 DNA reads TGTGCCAGCAGCCCTGAACTCCCGGGACAGGGTTTTCAGCAGTACTTC.

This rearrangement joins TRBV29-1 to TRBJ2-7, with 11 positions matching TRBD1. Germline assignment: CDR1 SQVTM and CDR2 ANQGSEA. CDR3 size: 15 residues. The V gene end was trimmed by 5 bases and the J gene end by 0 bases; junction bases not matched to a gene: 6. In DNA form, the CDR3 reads TGCAGCGTTCTTCGGACAGGGGGCGCCTCCTACGAGCAGTACTTC. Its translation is CSVLRTGGASYEQYF.

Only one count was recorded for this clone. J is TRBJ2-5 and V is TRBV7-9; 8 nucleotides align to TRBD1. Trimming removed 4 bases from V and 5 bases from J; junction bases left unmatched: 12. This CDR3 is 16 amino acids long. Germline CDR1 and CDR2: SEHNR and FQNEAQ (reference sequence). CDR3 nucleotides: TGTGCCAGCAGCTCGGCCCGGACAGGGTTCGGGGAGACCCAGTACTTC. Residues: CASSSARTGFGETQYF. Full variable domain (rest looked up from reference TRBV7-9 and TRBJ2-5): DTGVSQNPRHKITKRGQNVTFRCDPISEHNRLYWYRQTLGQGPEFLTYFQNEAQLEKSRLLSDRFSAERPKGSFSTLEIQRTEQGDSAMYLCASSSARTGFGETQYFGPGTRLLVL.

The CDR3, as DNA: TGTGCCAGCTCGCGGCGGGACAGAACGGACGAGCAGTACTTC. Encoded protein: CASSRRDRTDEQYF. The chain carries TRBV18 and TRBJ2-7; D is possibly TRBD1 (7 bases). Per germline, CDR1 KGHSH and CDR2 LQKENI. This CDR3 contains 14 residues. Trimming left V 6 bases short and J 5 bases short, with 17 bases between.

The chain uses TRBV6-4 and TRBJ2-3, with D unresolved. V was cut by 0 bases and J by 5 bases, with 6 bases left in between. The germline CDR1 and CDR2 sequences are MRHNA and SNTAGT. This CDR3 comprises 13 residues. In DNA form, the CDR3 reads TGTGCCAGCAGTGACTCGATACTAGATACGCAGTATTTT. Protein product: CASSDSILDTQYF.

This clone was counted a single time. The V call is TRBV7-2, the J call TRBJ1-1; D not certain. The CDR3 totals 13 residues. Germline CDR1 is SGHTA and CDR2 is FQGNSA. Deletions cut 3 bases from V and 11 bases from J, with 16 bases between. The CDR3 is CASSFKGGSGAFF. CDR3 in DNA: TGTGCCAGCAGCTTCAAGGGAGGGTCGGGCGCTTTCTTT.

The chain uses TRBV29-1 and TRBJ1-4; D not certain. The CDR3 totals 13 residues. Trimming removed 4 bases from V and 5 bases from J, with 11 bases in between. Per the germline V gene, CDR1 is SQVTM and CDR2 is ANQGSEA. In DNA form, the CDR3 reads TGCAGCGTTGTTGGCAGGTTAAATGAAAAACTGTTTTTT. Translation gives CSVVGRLNEKLFF. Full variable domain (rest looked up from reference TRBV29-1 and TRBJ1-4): SAVISQKPSRDICQRGTSLTIQCQVDSQVTMMFWYRQQPGQSLTLIATANQGSEATYESGFVIDKFPISRPNLTFSTLTVSNMSPEDSSIYLCSVVGRLNEKLFFGSGTQLSVL.

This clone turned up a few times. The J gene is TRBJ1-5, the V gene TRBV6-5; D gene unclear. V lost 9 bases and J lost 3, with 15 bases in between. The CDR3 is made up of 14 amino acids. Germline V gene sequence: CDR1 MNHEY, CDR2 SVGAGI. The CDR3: CARTDSRINQPQHF. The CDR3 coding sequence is TGTGCCAGGACTGACTCCCGCATCAATCAGCCCCAGCATTTT.

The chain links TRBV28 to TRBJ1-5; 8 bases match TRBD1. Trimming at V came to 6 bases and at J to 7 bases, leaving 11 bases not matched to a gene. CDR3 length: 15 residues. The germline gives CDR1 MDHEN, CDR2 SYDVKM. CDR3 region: CASSEYRGAEQPQHF. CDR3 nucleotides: TGTGCCAGCAGCGAATACAGGGGGGCGGAGCAGCCCCAGCATTTT.

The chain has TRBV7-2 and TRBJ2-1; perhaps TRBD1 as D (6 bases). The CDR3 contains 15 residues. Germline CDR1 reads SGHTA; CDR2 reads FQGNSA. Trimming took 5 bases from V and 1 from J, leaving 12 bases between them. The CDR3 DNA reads TGTGCCAGCAGCAGGCTACAGGGTTCCTACAATGAGCAGTTCTTC. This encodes CASSRLQGSYNEQFF.

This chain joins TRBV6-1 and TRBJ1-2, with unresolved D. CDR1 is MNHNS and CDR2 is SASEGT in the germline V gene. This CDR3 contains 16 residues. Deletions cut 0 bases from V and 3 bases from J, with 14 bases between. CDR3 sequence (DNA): TGTGCCAGCAGTGAAGCTTCCTGGCTCTCTGACTATGGCTACACCTTC. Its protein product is CASSEASWLSDYGYTF.

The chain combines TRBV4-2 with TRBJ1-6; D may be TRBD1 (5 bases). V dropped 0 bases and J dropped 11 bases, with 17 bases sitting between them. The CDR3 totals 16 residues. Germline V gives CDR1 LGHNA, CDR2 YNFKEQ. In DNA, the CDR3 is TGTGCCAGCAGCCAAGACAGGGCTGAAGTTTGGACACCCCTCCACTTT. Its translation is CASSQDRAEVWTPLHF.

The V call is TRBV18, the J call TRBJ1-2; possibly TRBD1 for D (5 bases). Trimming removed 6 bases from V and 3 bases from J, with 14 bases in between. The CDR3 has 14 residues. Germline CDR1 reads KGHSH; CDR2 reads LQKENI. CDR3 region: CASSPRGGDYGYTF. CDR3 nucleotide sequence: TGTGCCAGCTCGCCGAGGGGAGGAGACTATGGCTACACCTTC. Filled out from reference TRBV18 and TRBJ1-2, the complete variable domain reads NAGVMQNPRHLVRRRGQEARLRCSPMKGHSHVYWYRQLPEEGLKFMVYLQKENIIDESGMPKERFSAEFPKEGPSILRIQQVVRGDSAAYFCASSPRGGDYGYTFGSGTRLTVV.

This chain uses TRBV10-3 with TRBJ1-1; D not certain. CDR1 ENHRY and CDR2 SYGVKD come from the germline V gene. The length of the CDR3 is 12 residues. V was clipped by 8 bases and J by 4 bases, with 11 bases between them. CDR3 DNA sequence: TGTGCCATCGCGGGGTTTGGCACTGAAGCTTTCTTT. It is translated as CAIAGFGTEAFF.

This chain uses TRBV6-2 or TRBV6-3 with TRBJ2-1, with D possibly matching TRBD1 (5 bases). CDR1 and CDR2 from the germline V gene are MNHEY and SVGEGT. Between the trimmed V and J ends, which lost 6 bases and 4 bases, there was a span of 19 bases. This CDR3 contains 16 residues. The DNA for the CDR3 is TGTGCCAGCAGCAGGAACTTGGGGCAAGGATACAATGAGCAGTTCTTC. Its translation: CASSRNLGQGYNEQFF.

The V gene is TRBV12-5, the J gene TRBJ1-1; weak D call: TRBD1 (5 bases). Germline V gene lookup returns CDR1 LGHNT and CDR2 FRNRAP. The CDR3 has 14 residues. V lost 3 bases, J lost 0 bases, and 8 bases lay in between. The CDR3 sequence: CASGFGGMNTEAFF. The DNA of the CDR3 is TGTGCTAGTGGTTTTGGGGGGATGAACACTGAAGCTTTCTTT.

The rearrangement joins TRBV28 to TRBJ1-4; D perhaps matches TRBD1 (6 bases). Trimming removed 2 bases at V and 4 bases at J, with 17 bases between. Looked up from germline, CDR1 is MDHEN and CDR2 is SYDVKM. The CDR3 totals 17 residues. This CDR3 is CASSLRLGGSGNEKLFF. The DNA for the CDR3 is TGTGCCAGCAGTTTAAGGTTAGGGGGAAGTGGTAATGAAAAACTGTTTTTT.

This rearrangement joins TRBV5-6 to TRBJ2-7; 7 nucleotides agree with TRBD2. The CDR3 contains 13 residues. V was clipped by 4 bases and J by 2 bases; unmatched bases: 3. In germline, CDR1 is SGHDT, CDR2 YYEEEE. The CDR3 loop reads CASSRGTTYEQYF. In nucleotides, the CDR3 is TGTGCCAGCAGCCGGGGGACTACCTACGAGCAGTACTTC.

The CDR3 loop is CASSPGQASNYGYTF. For the CDR3, the DNA is TGTGCCAGCAGTCCCGGACAGGCCTCGAACTATGGCTACACCTTC. The V and J genes are TRBV5-5 and TRBJ1-2, with 7 bases lining up with TRBD1. V trimming: 5 bases; J trimming: 2 bases; junction bases outside the gene matches: 9. Germline V gene data show CDR1 as SGHKS and CDR2 as YYEKEE (reference sequence). This CDR3 spans 15 amino acids.

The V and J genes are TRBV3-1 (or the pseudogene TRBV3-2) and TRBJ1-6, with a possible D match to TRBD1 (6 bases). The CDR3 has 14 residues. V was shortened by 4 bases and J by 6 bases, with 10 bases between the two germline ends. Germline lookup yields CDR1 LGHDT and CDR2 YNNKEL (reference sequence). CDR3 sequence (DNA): TGTGCCAGCAGCCTCGGACAGATTAATTCACCCCTCCACTTT. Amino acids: CASSLGQINSPLHF.

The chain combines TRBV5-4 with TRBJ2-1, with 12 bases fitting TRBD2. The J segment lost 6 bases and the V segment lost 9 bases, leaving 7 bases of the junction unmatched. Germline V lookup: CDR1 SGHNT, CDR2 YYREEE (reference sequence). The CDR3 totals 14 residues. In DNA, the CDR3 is TGTGCCACCGGACTAGCGGGAAATCTCAATGAGCAGTTCTTC. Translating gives CATGLAGNLNEQFF. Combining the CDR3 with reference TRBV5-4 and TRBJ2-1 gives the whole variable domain ETGVTQSPTHLIKTRGQQVTLRCSSQSGHNTVSWYQQALGQGPQFIFQYYREEENGRGNFPPRFSGLQFPNYSSELNVNALELDDSALYLCATGLAGNLNEQFFGPGTRLTVL.

The CDR3 coding sequence is TGTGCCACCCGGACAGGAGATAATGAAAAACTGTTTTTT. Translation: CATRTGDNEKLFF. The chain recombines TRBV27 with TRBJ1-4, with 7 bases lining up with TRBD1. This CDR3 has 13 amino acids. V was pared by 10 bases and J by 4 bases, with 6 bases of the junction left unmatched. The V gene's germline CDR1 is MNHEY and CDR2 SMNVEV (reference sequence).